The 13 T cell receptor beta chains given below trace back to one sample, sequenced in a study of blood T cell repertoires in COVID-19. Method: immunoSEQ multiplex PCR; TCRdb's copy keeps in-frame clones and lacks some. The top ten hold approximately 2% of the sample, which has roughly 260,000 clones, 80% to 90% seen once. Material for sequencing was PBMCs or T cells enriched from blood (not recorded which). Receptors originate from a woman in her 50s who had recovered from COVID-19.

The gene calls are TRBV10-1 and TRBJ2-5; D is possibly TRBD1 (6 bases). The CDR3 totals 15 residues. V was pared by 0 bases and J by 4 bases, with 12 bases between. In germline, CDR1 is WNHNN, CDR2 SYGVQD (reference sequence). The CDR3 reads CASSESGAGVETQYF. In nucleotides, the CDR3 is TGCGCCAGCAGTGAGTCGGGGGCAGGGGTAGAGACCCAGTACTTC.

The chain has TRBV4-1 and TRBJ1-5, with D hard to call. The length of the CDR3 is 16 residues. Trimming removed 1 base from V and 2 bases from J, with 12 bases in between. From germline, CDR1 is MGHRA and CDR2 YSYEKL. CDR3 loop: CASSQGEGSGNQPQHF. CDR3 coding DNA: TGCGCCAGCAGCCAAGGCGAGGGCTCGGGCAATCAGCCCCAGCATTTT.

The chain couples TRBV11-3 to TRBJ1-3; no reliable D call. CDR3 length: 15 residues. The ends were cut back, 5 bases at V and 0 bases at J, with 11 bases in the middle. Per germline, CDR1 SGHNT and CDR2 YENEEA. The CDR3 DNA reads TGTGCCAGCAGCCCCACCCAGGACTCTGGAAACACCATATATTTT. It is translated as CASSPTQDSGNTIYF.

The chain joins TRBV5-1 to TRBJ2-7; a possible D gene is TRBD1 (5 bases). V shed 0 bases and J shed 2 bases, with 9 bases lying between them. The CDR3 runs 14 residues. Germline V gene sequence: CDR1 SGHRS, CDR2 YFSETQ. In nucleotides, the CDR3 is TGCGCCAGCAGCTTGGTATCAGGGACCTACGAGCAGTACTTC. Amino acid sequence: CASSLVSGTYEQYF.

The genes are TRBV29-1 and TRBJ1-1, with 8 bases identical to TRBD1. The germline gives CDR1 SQVTM, CDR2 ANQGSEA. The CDR3 is made up of 15 amino acids. The ends lost 2 bases at V and 4 bases at J; junction bases unmatched: 9. CDR3 region: CSVEPRTGGPTEAFF. For the CDR3, the DNA is TGCAGCGTTGAACCTCGAACAGGGGGACCCACTGAAGCTTTCTTT.

This chain uses TRBV9 with TRBJ2-7; TRBD2 aligns across 12 bases. The CDR3 length is 18 residues. Trimming removed 4 bases from V and 1 base from J; junction bases left unmatched: 12. The germline V gene has CDR1 SGDLS and CDR2 YYNGEE. For the CDR3, the DNA is TGTGCCAGCAGCCCCCCTGGACTAGCGGGATTTCCGTCCTACGAGCAGTACTTC. Its protein is CASSPPGLAGFPSYEQYF.

This chain links TRBV18 with TRBJ2-3, with D possibly being TRBD2 (5 bases). Trimming removed 3 bases at V and 2 bases at J, with 12 bases between. This CDR3 has 15 amino acids. Germline loops: CDR1 KGHSH, CDR2 LQKENI. Here the CDR3 DNA reads TGTGCCAGCTCACCTAGATCTAGCTACACAGATACGCAGTATTTT. Amino acid sequence: CASSPRSSYTDTQYF.

The rearrangement uses TRBV6-5 and TRBJ2-5, with D perhaps TRBD2 (5 bases). With 2 bases removed from V and 0 bases from J, the gap between germline ends came to 10 bases. Germline CDR1 and CDR2: MNHEY and SVGAGI. CDR3 length equals 15 residues. CDR3 in amino acids: CASSYGLSYQETQYF. The CDR3 nucleotides are TGTGCCAGCAGTTACGGACTTTCGTACCAAGAGACCCAGTACTTC.

The V call is TRBV11-2, the J call TRBJ1-2; D is possibly TRBD1 (6 bases). V was pared by 7 bases and J by 7 bases, with 13 bases between. This CDR3 spans 12 amino acids. CDR1 and CDR2 (germline): SGHAT, FQNNGV. The CDR3 sequence: CASNPGGGGYTF. The CDR3 bases are TGTGCCAGCAACCCGGGGGGCGGTGGCTACACCTTC.

The chain has TRBV7-7 and TRBJ2-1; TRBD1 might be the D (6 bases). Germline assignment: CDR1 SSHAT and CDR2 FNYEAQ (reference sequence). The length of the CDR3 is 15 residues. As DNA, the CDR3 is TGTGCTAGTTCCAGAGAGGGGGATACCTACAATGAGCAGTTCTTC. This translates into CASSREGDTYNEQFF.

J is TRBJ2-2 and V is TRBV29-1; no firm D call. The germline CDR1 and CDR2 sequences are SQVTM and ANQGSEA. This CDR3 has 15 amino acids. The V and J ends lost 4 bases and 6 bases respectively, with 18 bases between them. CDR3 nucleotide sequence: TGCAGCGTTGCGTCAGGCCAATCCTTCGCCGGGGAGCTGTTTTTT. Protein product: CSVASGQSFAGELFF.

The chain is built from TRBV2 and TRBJ1-5; 7 bases fit TRBD1. The CDR3 extends over 15 amino acids. Germline assignment: CDR1 SNHLY and CDR2 FYNNEI. V lost 4 bases, J lost 5 bases, and 8 bases stayed unmatched. The CDR3 DNA reads TGTGCCAGCAGTGGGCCCCCTGACAGGGATCAGCCCCAGCATTTT. Translation: CASSGPPDRDQPQHF.

This rearrangement joins TRBV19 to TRBJ1-1, with TRBD1 as a possible D gene (5 bases). CDR1 is LNHDA, CDR2 SQIVND, per germline (reference sequence). The ends were cut back, 6 bases at V and 3 bases at J, with 14 bases in the middle. The CDR3 consists of 14 residues. CDR3 protein: CASRNTGAYTEAFF. DNA for the CDR3: TGTGCCAGTAGAAACACTGGGGCTTACACTGAAGCTTTCTTT.